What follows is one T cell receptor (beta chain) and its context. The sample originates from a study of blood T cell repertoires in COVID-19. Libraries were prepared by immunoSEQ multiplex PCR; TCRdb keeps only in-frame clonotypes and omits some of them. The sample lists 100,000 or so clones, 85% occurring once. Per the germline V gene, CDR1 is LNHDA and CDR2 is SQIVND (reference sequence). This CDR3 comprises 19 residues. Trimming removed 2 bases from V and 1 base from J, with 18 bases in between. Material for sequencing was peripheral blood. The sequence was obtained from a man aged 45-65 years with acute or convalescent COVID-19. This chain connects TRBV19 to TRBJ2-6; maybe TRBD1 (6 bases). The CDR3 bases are TGTGCCAGTAGTATATTGGCCGCGACAGGTCAATCTGGGGCCAACGTCCTGACTTTC. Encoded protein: CASSILAATGQSGANVLTF.